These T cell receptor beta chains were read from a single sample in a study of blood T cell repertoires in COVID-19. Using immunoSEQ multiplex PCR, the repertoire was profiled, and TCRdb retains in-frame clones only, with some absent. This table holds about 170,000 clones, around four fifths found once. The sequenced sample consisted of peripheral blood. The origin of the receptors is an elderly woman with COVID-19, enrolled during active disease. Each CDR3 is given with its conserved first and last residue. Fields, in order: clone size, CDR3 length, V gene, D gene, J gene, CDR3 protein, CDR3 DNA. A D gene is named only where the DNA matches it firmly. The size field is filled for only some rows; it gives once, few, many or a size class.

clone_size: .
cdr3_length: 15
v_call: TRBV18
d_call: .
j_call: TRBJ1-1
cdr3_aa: CASSPPILGVLRAFF
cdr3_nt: TGTGCCAGCTCACCCCCGATATTGGGAGTGCTTCGGGCTTTCTTT

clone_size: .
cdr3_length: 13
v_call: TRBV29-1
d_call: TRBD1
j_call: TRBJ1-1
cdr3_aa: CSVQDRVTTEAFF
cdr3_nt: TGCAGCGTGCAAGACAGGGTGACCACTGAAGCTTTCTTT

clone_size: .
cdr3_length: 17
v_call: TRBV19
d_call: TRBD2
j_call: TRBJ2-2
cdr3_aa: CASSAGTSGSRSGELFF
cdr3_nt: TGTGCCAGTAGTGCAGGGACTAGCGGGAGTCGGAGCGGGGAGCTGTTTTTT

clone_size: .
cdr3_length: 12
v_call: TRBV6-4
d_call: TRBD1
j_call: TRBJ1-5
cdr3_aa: CAIDRASQPQHF
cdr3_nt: TGTGCCATTGACAGGGCATCTCAGCCCCAGCATTTT

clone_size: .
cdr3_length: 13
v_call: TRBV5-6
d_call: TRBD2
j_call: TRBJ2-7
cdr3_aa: CASSRGLPYEQYF
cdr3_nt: TGTGCCAGCAGCCGGGGACTACCCTACGAGCAGTACTTC

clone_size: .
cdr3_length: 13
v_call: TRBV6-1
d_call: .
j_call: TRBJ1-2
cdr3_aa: CASSERVPPGYTF
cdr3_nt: TGTGCCAGCAGTGAACGGGTGCCCCCAGGCTACACCTTC

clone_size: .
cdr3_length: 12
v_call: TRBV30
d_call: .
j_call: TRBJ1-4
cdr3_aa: CAWSGQTEKLFF
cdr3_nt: TGTGCCTGGAGTGGACAGACTGAAAAACTGTTTTTT

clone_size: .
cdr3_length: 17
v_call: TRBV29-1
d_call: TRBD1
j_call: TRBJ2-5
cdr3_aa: CSVDLGQGIRIQETQYF
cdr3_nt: TGCAGCGTTGATCTTGGACAGGGGATTAGGATCCAAGAGACCCAGTACTTC

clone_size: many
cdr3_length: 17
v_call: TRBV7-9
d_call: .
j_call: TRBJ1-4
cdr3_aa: CASSLSFVRSPNEKLFF
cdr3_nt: TGTGCCAGCAGCTTGAGCTTCGTGAGGTCGCCTAATGAAAAACTGTTTTTT

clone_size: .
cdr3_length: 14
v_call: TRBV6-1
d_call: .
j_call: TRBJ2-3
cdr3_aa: CASSEPSGADTQYF
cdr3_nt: TGTGCCAGCAGTGAACCGTCAGGGGCAGATACGCAGTATTTT

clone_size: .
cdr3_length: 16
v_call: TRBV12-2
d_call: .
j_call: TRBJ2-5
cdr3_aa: CASRLEGGQPQETQYF
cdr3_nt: TGTGCAAGTCGCTTAGAGGGGGGGCAACCTCAAGAGACCCAGTACTTC

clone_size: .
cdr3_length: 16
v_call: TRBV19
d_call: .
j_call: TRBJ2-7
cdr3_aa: CASSARRAALFYEQYF
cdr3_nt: TGTGCCAGTAGCGCTCGCAGGGCAGCGCTTTTCTACGAGCAGTACTTC

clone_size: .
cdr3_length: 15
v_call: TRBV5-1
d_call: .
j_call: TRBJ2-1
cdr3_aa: CASSLAEGAWNEQFF
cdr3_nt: TGCGCCAGCAGCTTGGCTGAAGGGGCGTGGAATGAGCAGTTCTTC

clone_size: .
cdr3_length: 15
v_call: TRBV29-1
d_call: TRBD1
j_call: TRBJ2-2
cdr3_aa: CSGRRGQGNTGELFF
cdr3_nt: TGCAGCGGCCGTAGGGGACAGGGAAACACCGGGGAGCTGTTTTTT

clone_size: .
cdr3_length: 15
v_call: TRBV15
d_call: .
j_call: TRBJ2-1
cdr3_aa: CATSRDQGSGNEQFF
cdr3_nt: TGTGCCACCAGCAGAGATCAGGGGTCAGGCAATGAGCAGTTCTTC

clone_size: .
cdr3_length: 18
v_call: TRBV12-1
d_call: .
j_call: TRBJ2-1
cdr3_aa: CASSSGTSGRPTYNEQFF
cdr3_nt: TGTGCCAGCAGCTCCGGGACTAGCGGGAGGCCTACCTACAATGAGCAGTTCTTC

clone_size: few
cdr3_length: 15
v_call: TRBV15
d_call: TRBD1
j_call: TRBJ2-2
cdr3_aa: CATSKRQGNTGELFF
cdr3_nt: TGTGCCACCAGCAAAAGACAGGGGAACACCGGGGAGCTGTTTTTT

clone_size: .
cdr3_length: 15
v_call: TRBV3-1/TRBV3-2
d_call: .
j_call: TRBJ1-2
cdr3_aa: CASSPPGRRLDGYTF
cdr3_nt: TGTGCCAGCAGCCCCCCTGGGAGAAGGCTTGATGGCTACACCTTC

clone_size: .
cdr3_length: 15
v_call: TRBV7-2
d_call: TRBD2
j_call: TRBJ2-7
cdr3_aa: CASSRTSGSSYEQYF
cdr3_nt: TGTGCCAGCAGCCGCACTAGCGGGAGCTCCTACGAGCAGTACTTC

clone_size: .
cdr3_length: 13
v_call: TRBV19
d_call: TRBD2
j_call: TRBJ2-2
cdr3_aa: CASGLAGTGELFF
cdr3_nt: TGTGCCAGTGGACTAGCGGGAACCGGGGAGCTGTTTTTT

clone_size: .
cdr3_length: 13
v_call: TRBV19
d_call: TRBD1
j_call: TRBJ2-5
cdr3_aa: CASSGQGRETQYF
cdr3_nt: TGTGCCAGTAGTGGACAGGGTCGAGAGACCCAGTACTTC

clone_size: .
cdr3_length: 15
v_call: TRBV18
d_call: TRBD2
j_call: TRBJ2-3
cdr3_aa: CASSPQAGDTDTQYF
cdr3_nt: TGTGCCAGCTCACCGCAAGCGGGGGACACAGATACGCAGTATTTT

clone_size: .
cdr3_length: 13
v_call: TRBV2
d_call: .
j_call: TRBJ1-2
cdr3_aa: CASSEVPGWALTF
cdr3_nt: TGTGCCAGCAGTGAAGTTCCAGGGTGGGCTCTCACCTTC

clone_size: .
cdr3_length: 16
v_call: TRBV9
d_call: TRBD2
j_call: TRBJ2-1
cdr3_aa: CASSPAGTSGRNEQFF
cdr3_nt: TGTGCCAGCAGCCCCGCCGGGACTAGCGGGAGGAATGAGCAGTTCTTC

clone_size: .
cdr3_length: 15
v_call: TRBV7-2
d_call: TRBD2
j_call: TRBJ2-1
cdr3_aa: CASGTSGSSYNEQFF
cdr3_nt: TGTGCCAGCGGGACTAGCGGATCCTCCTACAATGAGCAGTTCTTC

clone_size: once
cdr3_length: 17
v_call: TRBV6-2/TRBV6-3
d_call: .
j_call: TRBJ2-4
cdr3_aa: CASSRGRGGDRRNIQYF
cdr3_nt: TGTGCCAGCAGCCGGGGCCGAGGGGGGGATCGGAGAAACATTCAGTACTTC

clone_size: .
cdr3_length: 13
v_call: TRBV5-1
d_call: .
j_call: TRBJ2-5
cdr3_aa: CASRGTPQETQYF
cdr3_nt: TGCGCCAGCAGGGGGACACCCCAAGAGACCCAGTACTTC

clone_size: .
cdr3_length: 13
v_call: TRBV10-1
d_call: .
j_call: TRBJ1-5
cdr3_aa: CAFPSQGNQPQHF
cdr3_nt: TGCGCCTTCCCAAGTCAGGGCAATCAGCCCCAGCATTTT

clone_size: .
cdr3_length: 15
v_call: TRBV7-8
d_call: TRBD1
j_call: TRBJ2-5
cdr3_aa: CASSYPDRGLETQYF
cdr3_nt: TGTGCCAGCAGCTACCCGGACAGGGGGCTAGAGACCCAGTACTTC

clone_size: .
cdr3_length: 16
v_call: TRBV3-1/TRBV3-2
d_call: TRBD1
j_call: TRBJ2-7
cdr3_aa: CASSQRVGTGDYEQYF
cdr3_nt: TGTGCCAGCAGCCAAAGGGTCGGGACAGGAGACTACGAGCAGTACTTC

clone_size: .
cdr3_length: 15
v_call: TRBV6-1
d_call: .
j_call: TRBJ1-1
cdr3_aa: CASSEARGKITEAFF
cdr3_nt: TGTGCCAGCAGTGAAGCGCGGGGGAAGATCACTGAAGCTTTCTTT

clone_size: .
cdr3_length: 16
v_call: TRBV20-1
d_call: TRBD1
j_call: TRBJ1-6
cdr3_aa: CSASDRGRFYNSPLHF
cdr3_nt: TGCAGTGCTAGTGACAGGGGGAGATTCTATAATTCACCCCTCCACTTT

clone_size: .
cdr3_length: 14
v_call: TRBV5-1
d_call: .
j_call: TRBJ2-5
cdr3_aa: CASSPGDSLETQYF
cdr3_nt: TGCGCCAGCAGCCCGGGAGACTCCCTGGAGACCCAGTACTTC

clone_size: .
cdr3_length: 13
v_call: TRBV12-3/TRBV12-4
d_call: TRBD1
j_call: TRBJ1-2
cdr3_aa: CASSLGTVRGYTF
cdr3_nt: TGTGCCAGCAGTCTCGGGACAGTGAGGGGCTACACCTTC

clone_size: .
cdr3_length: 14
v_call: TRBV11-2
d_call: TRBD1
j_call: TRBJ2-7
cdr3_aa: CASSLQGAPAEQYF
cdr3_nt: TGTGCCAGCAGCCTACAGGGGGCGCCTGCCGAGCAGTACTTC

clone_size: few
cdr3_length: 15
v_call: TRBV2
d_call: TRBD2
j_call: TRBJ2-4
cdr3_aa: CASSLAGGQGNIQYF
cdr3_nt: TGTGCCAGCAGTCTAGCGGGGGGGCAAGGAAACATTCAGTACTTC

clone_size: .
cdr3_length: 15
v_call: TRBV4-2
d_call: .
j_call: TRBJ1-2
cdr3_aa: CASSQGGGVHYGYTF
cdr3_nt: TGTGCCAGCAGCCAAGGAGGCGGGGTCCACTATGGCTACACCTTC

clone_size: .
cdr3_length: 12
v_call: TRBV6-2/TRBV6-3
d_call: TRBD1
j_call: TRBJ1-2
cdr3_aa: CASSQQGYGYTF
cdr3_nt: TGTGCCAGCAGTCAACAGGGGTATGGCTACACCTTC

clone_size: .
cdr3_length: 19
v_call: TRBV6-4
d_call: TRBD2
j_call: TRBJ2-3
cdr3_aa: CASDTSGGGPSPSGDTQYF
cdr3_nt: TGTGCCAGCGACACCTCGGGCGGGGGGCCCTCCCCCTCTGGGGATACGCAGTATTTT

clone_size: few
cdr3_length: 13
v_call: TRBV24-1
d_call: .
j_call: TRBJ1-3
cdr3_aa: CATWMGPGNTIYF
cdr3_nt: TGTGCCACATGGATGGGGCCCGGAAACACCATATATTTT

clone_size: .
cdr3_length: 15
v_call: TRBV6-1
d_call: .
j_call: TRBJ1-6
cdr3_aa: CASSEITAYNSPLHF
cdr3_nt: TGTGCCAGCAGTGAAATTACAGCTTATAATTCACCCCTCCACTTT

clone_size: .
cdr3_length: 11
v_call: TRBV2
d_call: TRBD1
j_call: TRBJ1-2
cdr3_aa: CASRGGQRNTF
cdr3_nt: TGTGCCAGCAGGGGGGGACAGCGAAACACCTTC

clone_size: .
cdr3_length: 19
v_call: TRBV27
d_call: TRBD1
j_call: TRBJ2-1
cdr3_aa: CASSLRGQGLESSYNEQFF
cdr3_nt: TGTGCCAGCAGTTTACGAGGACAGGGGCTTGAAAGCTCCTACAATGAGCAGTTCTTC

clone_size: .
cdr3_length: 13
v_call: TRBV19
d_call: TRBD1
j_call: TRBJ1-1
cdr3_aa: CASSGTANTEAFF
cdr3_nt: TGTGCCAGTAGCGGGACAGCGAACACTGAAGCTTTCTTT

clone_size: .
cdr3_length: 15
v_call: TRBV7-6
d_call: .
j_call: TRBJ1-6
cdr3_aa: CASSLDPGLYSPLHF
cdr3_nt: TGTGCCAGCAGCTTAGACCCAGGGCTTTATTCACCCCTCCACTTT